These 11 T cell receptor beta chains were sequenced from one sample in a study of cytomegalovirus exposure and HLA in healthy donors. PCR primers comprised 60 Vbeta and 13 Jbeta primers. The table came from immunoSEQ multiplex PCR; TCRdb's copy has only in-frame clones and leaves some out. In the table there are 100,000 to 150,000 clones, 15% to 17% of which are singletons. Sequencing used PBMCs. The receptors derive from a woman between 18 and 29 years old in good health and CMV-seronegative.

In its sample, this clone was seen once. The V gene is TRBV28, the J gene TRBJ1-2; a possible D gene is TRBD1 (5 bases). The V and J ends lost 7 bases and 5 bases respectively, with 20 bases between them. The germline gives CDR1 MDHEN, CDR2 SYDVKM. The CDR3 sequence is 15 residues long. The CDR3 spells CASMRQGGVRYGYTF. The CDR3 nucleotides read TGTGCCAGCATGAGGCAGGGAGGTGTTCGGTATGGCTACACCTTC.

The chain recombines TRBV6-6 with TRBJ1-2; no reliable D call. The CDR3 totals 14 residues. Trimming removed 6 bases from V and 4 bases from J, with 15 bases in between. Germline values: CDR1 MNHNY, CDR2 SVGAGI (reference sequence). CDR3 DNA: TGTGCCAGCAGCCCCGATACAGACCCCTATGGCTACACCTTC. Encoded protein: CASSPDTDPYGYTF.

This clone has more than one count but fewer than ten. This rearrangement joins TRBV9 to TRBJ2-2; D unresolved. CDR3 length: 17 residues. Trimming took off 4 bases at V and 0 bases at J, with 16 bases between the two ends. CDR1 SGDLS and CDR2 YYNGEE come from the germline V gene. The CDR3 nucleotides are TGTGCCAGCAGCACCCCTCTTCTAGGTGCGAACACCGGGGAGCTGTTTTTT. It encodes CASSTPLLGANTGELFF.

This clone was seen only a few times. The CDR3 is CSVPAGPGETQYF. Here the CDR3 DNA reads TGCAGCGTCCCAGCGGGTCCCGGTGAGACCCAGTACTTC. V is TRBV29-1 and J is TRBJ2-5; D is possibly TRBD2 (6 bases). The germline V gene encodes CDR1 SQVTM and CDR2 ANQGSEA. This CDR3 spans 13 amino acids. V was pared by 6 bases and J by 5 bases, with 16 bases between.

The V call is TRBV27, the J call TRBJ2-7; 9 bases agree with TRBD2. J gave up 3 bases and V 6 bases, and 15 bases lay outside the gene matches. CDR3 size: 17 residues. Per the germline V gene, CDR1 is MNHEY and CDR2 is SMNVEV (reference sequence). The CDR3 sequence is CASSRPPGLASRYEQYF. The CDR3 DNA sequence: TGTGCCAGCAGCCGACCCCCGGGACTAGCTTCCCGCTACGAGCAGTACTTC.

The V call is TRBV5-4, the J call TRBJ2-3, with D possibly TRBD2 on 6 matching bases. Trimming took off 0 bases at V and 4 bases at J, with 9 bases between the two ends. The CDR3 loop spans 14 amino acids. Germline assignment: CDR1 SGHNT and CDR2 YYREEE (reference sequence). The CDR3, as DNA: TGTGCCAGCAGCTTGGTGGCGGGGCCAGATACGCAGTATTTT. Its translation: CASSLVAGPDTQYF.

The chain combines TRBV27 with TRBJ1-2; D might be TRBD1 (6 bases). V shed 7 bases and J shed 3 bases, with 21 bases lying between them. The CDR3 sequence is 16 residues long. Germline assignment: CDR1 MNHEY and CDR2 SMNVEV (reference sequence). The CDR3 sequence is CASTNLTIGQYYGYTF. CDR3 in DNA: TGTGCCAGCACCAATCTCACGATAGGACAGTACTATGGCTACACCTTC.

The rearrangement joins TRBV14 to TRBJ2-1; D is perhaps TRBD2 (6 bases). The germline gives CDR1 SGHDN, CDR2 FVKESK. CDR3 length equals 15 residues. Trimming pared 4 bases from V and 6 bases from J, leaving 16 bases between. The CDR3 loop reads CASSLIRTITNEQFF. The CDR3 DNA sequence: TGTGCCAGCAGCCTGATCCGGACTATTACCAATGAGCAGTTCTTC.

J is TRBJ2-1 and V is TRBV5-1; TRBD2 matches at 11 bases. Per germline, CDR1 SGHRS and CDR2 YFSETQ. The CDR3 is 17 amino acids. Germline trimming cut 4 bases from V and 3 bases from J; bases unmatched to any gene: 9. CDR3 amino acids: CASSAYLAGGNYNEQFF. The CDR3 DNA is TGCGCCAGCAGCGCCTACCTAGCGGGAGGAAACTACAATGAGCAGTTCTTC.

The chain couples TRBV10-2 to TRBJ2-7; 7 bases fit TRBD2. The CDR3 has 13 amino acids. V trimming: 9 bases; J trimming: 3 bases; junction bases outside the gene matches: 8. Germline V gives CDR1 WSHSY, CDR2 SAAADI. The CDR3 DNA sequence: TGCGCCAGTGCTAGCGGTTTTTACTACGAGCAGTACTTC. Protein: CASASGFYYEQYF.

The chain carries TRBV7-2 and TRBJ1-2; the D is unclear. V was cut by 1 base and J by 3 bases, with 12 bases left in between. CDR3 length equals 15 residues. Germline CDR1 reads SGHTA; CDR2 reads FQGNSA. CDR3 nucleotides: TGTGCCAGCAGCTTAGAGTCGGGAATGGACTATGGCTACACCTTC. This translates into CASSLESGMDYGYTF.